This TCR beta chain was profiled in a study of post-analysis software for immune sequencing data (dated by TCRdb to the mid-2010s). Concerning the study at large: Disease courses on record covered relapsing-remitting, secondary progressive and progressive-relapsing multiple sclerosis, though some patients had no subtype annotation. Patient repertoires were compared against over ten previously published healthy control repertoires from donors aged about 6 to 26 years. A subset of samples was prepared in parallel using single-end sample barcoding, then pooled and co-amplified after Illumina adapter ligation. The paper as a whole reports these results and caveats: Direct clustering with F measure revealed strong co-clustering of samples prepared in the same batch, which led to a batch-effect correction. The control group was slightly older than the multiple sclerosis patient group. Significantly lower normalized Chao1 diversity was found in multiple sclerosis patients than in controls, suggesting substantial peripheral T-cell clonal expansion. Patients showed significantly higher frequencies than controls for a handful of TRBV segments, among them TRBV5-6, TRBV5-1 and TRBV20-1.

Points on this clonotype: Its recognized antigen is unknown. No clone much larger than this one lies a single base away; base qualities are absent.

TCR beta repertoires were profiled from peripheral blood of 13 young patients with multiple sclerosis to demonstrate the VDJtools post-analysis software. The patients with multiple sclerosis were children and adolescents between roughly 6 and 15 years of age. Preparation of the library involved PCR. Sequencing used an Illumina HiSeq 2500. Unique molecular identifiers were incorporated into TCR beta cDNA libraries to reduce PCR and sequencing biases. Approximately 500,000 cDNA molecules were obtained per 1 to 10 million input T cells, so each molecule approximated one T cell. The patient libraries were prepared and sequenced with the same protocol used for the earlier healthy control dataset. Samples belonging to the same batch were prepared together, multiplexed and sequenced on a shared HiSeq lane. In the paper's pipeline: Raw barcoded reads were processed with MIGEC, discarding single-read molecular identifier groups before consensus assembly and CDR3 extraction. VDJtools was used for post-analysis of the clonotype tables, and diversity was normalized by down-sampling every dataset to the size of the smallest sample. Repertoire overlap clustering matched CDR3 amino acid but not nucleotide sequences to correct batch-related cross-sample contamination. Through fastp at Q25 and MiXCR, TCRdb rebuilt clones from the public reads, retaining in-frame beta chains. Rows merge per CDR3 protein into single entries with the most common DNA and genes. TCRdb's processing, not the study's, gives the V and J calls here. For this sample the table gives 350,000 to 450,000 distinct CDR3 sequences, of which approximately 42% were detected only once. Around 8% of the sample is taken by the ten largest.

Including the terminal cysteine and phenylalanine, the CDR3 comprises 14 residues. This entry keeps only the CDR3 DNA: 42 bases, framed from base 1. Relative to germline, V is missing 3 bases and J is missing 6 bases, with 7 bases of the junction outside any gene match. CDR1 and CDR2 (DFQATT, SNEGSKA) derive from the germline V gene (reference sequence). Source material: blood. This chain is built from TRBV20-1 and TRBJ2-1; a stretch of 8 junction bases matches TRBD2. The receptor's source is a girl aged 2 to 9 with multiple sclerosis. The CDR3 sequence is CSASLPAGANEQFF. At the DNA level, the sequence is TGCAGTGCTAGTCTCCCAGCGGGAGCCAATGAGCAGTTCTTC.